The source of this T cell receptor beta chain is a study of T-cell memory formation after mild COVID-19. Study-wide background: TCR clustering was largely donor specific. Study-level results: Some clones that responded turned up in pre-infection memory, which suggests that cross-reactive memory joined in. Shrinking CD4+ clones resided mostly in CM and EM, and CD8+ ones in EMRA.

V lost 3 bases and J 5 bases, leaving 8 bases between the germline ends. The CDR3 contains 12 residues. The germline V gene encodes CDR1 SGDLS and CDR2 YYNGEE. TCRdb reanalysed the 5' RACE reads using MiXCR and keeps one entry per CDR3 protein. The data contain about 360,000 distinct CDR3 sequences, around 14% of them seen just once; the ten biggest clones take up around 22%. As regards this clonotype: Its antigen is unidentified.

What was sequenced was PBMCs or a T cell subset sorted from them (not recorded which). The clonotype comes from a man aged 18 to 29 who had mild COVID-19 (a few samples of this study predate the infection). Cell type and time point are not known. The J gene is TRBJ1-1, the V gene TRBV9, with D uncertain. The CDR3 region has the DNA TGTGCCAGCAGCGCGGACGGGACTGAAGCTTTCTTT. This codes for CASSADGTEAFF. Supplemented by reference TRBV9 and TRBJ1-1, the full variable domain reads DSGVTQTPKHLITATGQRVTLRCSPRSGDLSVYWYQQSLDQGLQFLIQYYNGEERAKGNILERFSAQQFPDLHSELNLSSLELGDSALYFCASSADGTEAFFGQGTRLTVV.